This T cell receptor beta chain was recovered during a study of T cells expressing NK-cell markers. TCRdb re-called the 5' RACE reads; one entry per CDR3 protein, DNA not given. The table lists about 370,000 distinct CDR3 sequences. Germline assignment: CDR1 WNHNN and CDR2 SYGVQD (reference sequence). This CDR3 region has 18 residues. This chain joins TRBV10-1 and TRBJ1-1; TCRdb picks TRBD1, but there is no DNA to check that call. The sequenced sample was blood T cells: a sorted CD56 or NKG2C T cell subset, CD4+ or CD8+ T cells, or bulk PBMC T cells (not recorded which). The sequence derives from a woman between 50 and 59 years old in good health. The CDR3 loop reads CASSESRPLAGVNTEAFF.